This passage covers 20 T cell receptor beta chains from one sample sequenced in a study of cytomegalovirus exposure and HLA in healthy donors. Vbeta (60) and Jbeta (13) primers were used in the PCR. TCRdb keeps only in-frame clones here, not all; method: immunoSEQ multiplex PCR. The table has about 120,000 clones, 70% to 85% seen once. The sequenced material came from PBMCs. All receptors come from a man aged 40-55 years in good health and CMV-seropositive.

This clone was recorded only once. The chain uses TRBV25-1 and TRBJ2-7; perhaps TRBD2 as D (6 bases). V was cut by 1 base and J by 4 bases, with 8 bases left in between. CDR3 length: 13 amino acids. Germline CDR1 is MGHDK and CDR2 is SYGVNS. The CDR3 sequence: CASSEFGGYEQYF. In DNA form, the CDR3 reads TGTGCCAGCAGTGAATTTGGAGGGTACGAGCAGTACTTC.

The J gene is TRBJ2-7, the V gene TRBV28, with D unclear. Germline V CDR1 and CDR2: MDHEN, SYDVKM. There are 15 residues in the CDR3. The V and J ends lost 6 bases and 6 bases respectively, with 21 bases between them. CDR3 in amino acids: CASSPGSSKSREQYF. Written as DNA, the CDR3 is TGTGCCAGCAGCCCCGGTAGTAGCAAAAGCCGCGAGCAGTACTTC.

V usage is TRBV2 and J usage is TRBJ2-3, with D perhaps TRBD2 (5 bases). There are 13 residues in the CDR3. Germline CDR1 SNHLY, CDR2 FYNNEI. Trimming pared 1 base from V and 8 bases from J, leaving 10 bases between. The CDR3 nucleotides are TGTGCCAGCAGTGAAGGGAGGTTGCTTACGCAGTATTTT. Translated, it gives CASSEGRLLTQYF.

V gene TRBV18 combines with J gene TRBJ2-2; perhaps TRBD2 as D (6 bases). The germline V gene encodes CDR1 KGHSH and CDR2 LQKENI. This CDR3 has 15 residues. Deletions cut 1 base from V and 10 bases from J, with 16 bases between. DNA of the CDR3: TGTGCCAGCTCACCACTTCCGGGACTGCTCGAGGAGCTGTTTTTT. Translation: CASSPLPGLLEELFF. Combining the CDR3 with reference TRBV18 and TRBJ2-2 gives the whole variable domain NAGVMQNPRHLVRRRGQEARLRCSPMKGHSHVYWYRQLPEEGLKFMVYLQKENIIDESGMPKERFSAEFPKEGPSILRIQQVVRGDSAAYFCASSPLPGLLEELFFGEGSRLTVL.

The V call is TRBV18, the J call TRBJ1-2; a weak D match, TRBD1 (5 bases). The germline V and J ends were trimmed by 3 bases and 4 bases, with 12 bases remaining between them. Germline lookup yields CDR1 KGHSH and CDR2 LQKENI. The CDR3 sequence is 14 residues long. CDR3 residues: CASSPRVFVYGYTF. The CDR3, as DNA: TGTGCCAGCTCACCCAGGGTTTTTGTCTATGGCTACACCTTC.

CDR3 in DNA: TGCGCCAGCAGCCAGGGCCGGACAGGCGACGTGATTTGGCAGTTCTTC. Translation gives CASSQGRTGDVIWQFF. The rearrangement uses TRBV4-3 and TRBJ2-1; TRBD1 aligns across 7 bases. The germline gives CDR1 LGHNA, CDR2 YSLEER. The CDR3 is made up of 16 amino acids. V gave up 3 bases and J gave up 12 bases; unmatched junction bases: 17.

This clone has only one observation. V is TRBV7-8 and J is TRBJ2-7, with 7 bases that match TRBD1. V shed 4 bases and J 7 bases; nucleotides not matched to a gene: 13. The CDR3 loop spans 15 amino acids. Germline CDR1 is SGHVS and CDR2 is FQNEAQ. CDR3 in DNA: TGTGCCAGCAGCTCCCGATCAGGGGGAAGTGGGGAGCAGTACTTC. Its translation is CASSSRSGGSGEQYF.

The chain is built from TRBV7-2 and TRBJ2-1; possibly TRBD1 for D (5 bases). Deletions cut 7 bases from V and 0 bases from J, with 13 bases between. In germline, CDR1 is SGHTA, CDR2 FQGNSA. The CDR3 is 15 amino acids. CDR3 sequence reads: CASTGHLSSYNEQFF. CDR3 DNA sequence: TGTGCCAGCACCGGACACTTGAGCTCCTACAATGAGCAGTTCTTC.

The rearrangement uses TRBV27 and TRBJ1-4; 10 bases line up with TRBD1. The germline CDR1 and CDR2 sequences are MNHEY and SMNVEV (reference sequence). The junction had 3 bases not matched to a gene; V was cut back by 2 bases and J by 0 bases. This CDR3 has 17 amino acids. This CDR3 reads CASSLRGTGATNEKLFF. In DNA, the CDR3 is TGTGCCAGCAGTTTACGTGGGACAGGGGCAACTAATGAAAAACTGTTTTTT.

DNA for the CDR3: TGCGCCAGCAGCCTCGCCGGGACAGGGGCTAATTCACCCCTCCACTTT. Translation: CASSLAGTGANSPLHF. The chain combines TRBV4-3 with TRBJ1-6, with 10 bases that match TRBD1. With V trimmed by 4 bases and J by 6 bases, 6 bases remained unmatched. The V gene's germline CDR1 is LGHNA and CDR2 YSLEER. The CDR3 is 16 residues long.

The chain is built from TRBV28 and TRBJ1-2, with D tentatively TRBD1 (5 bases). Per germline, CDR1 MDHEN and CDR2 SYDVKM. This CDR3 is built from 13 residues. The V gene lost 6 bases and the J gene lost 7 bases, with 15 bases spanning the gap. The CDR3 nucleotides read TGTGCCAGCAGCCTTCTCGACAGTGTTGGCTACACCTTC. Translation gives CASSLLDSVGYTF.

The chain recombines TRBV6-5 with TRBJ1-1; TRBD1 is a possible D gene (5 bases). Germline CDR1 is MNHEY and CDR2 is SVGAGI. Trimming shortened V by 2 bases and J by 11 bases, and 9 bases separated the two germline ends. This CDR3 region has 11 residues. The CDR3 here is CASSYAGGAFF. The CDR3 nucleotides are TGTGCCAGCAGTTACGCGGGGGGGGCTTTCTTT.

The chain employs TRBV28 and TRBJ1-5; 7 bases agree with TRBD1. V gave up 4 bases and J gave up 7 bases; unmatched junction bases: 7. The CDR3 sequence is 14 residues long. The germline V gene has CDR1 MDHEN and CDR2 SYDVKM. In DNA form, the CDR3 reads TGTGCCAGCAGTTCCAGTGACAGGGAGCAGCCCCAGCATTTT. This sequence encodes CASSSSDREQPQHF.

This clone was detected once. This sequence joins TRBV10-2 and TRBJ2-2; D unresolved. Per the germline V gene, CDR1 is WSHSY and CDR2 is SAAADI. The CDR3 is 13 amino acids. V lost 7 bases, J lost 4 bases, and 10 bases lay in between. The CDR3 DNA follows: TGCGCCAGCATCACAGCTGCCACCGGGGAGCTGTTTTTT. This gives the protein CASITAATGELFF.

In DNA form, the CDR3 reads TGTGCCAGCAGTTACTGGACTGCCTCCGATACGCAGTATTTT. Translating gives CASSYWTASDTQYF. V is TRBV6-5 and J is TRBJ2-3, with a possible D match to TRBD2 (5 bases). Germline V CDR1 and CDR2: MNHEY, SVGAGI. With 1 base removed from V and 6 bases from J, the gap between germline ends came to 11 bases. The CDR3 has 14 residues.

As to this clone: The same CDR3 is also encoded by other DNA sequences in this sample. The chain combines TRBV4-1 with TRBJ1-1; TRBD1 matches at 8 bases. CDR1 and CDR2 from the germline V gene are MGHRA and YSYEKL. The CDR3 extends over 14 amino acids. V dropped 4 bases and J dropped 1; count of bases not matched to a gene: 2. The CDR3 loop reads CASSPGQGNTEAFF. CDR3 bases: TGCGCCAGCAGCCCAGGACAGGGGAACACTGAAGCTTTCTTT.

The CDR3 spells CASSLRSGFDYGYTF. CDR3 coding DNA: TGCGCCAGCAGCTTGCGGTCGGGTTTCGACTATGGCTACACCTTC. V usage is TRBV5-1 and J usage is TRBJ1-2; D is unclear. Per the germline V gene, CDR1 is SGHRS and CDR2 is YFSETQ. V was cut by 1 base and J by 3 bases, with 13 bases left in between. This CDR3 is built from 15 residues.

The chain employs TRBV5-1 and TRBJ2-5; a possible D gene is TRBD2 (7 bases). CDR1 is SGHRS, CDR2 YFSETQ, per germline. Trimming removed 0 bases at V and 5 bases at J, with 17 bases between. The CDR3 is made up of 16 amino acids. This CDR3 is CASSLGAGALGETQYF. The CDR3 DNA follows: TGCGCCAGCAGCTTGGGGGCGGGGGCCCTGGGTGAGACCCAGTACTTC.

This rearrangement joins TRBV7-9 to TRBJ2-2; 10 positions agree with TRBD2. With 5 bases clipped from V and 4 bases from J, the junction kept 10 bases outside the gene matches. This CDR3 has 17 amino acids. CDR1 and CDR2 from the germline V gene are SEHNR and FQNEAQ (reference sequence). CDR3 DNA: TGTGCCAGCAGCCCCCCAGCGGGGGGGCGGGGCACCGGGGAGCTGTTTTTT. Translation gives CASSPPAGGRGTGELFF.

This clone showed up just a few times. CDR3 sequence reads: CASSPSLSGGAYNEQFF. For the CDR3, the DNA is TGCGCCAGCAGCCCTTCCCTTAGCGGGGGGGCCTACAATGAGCAGTTCTTC. V is TRBV4-3 and J is TRBJ2-1, with 11 bases that match TRBD2. Germline loops: CDR1 LGHNA, CDR2 YSLEER. The CDR3 sequence is 17 residues long. The V and J ends lost 4 bases and 2 bases, in that order; junction bases with no gene match: 7.